Each of the 29 T cell receptor delta chains below was sequenced from the same sample in a study of gamma-delta T cells after stem cell transplantation. TCRdb re-called the RT-PCR reads via CATT. The repertoire holds over 950 delta-chain clones, with over 1.5% as singletons. The sequenced material came from gamma-delta T cells. The receptors were sampled from a human donor. It is not recorded whose cells these are; they may come from a transplant donor.

With regard to this clone: This may be a read error, as it is one base from a much larger clone. Other DNA sequences in this sample translate to the same CDR3. V gene TRDV2 combines with J gene TRDJ1; TRDD3 agrees at 9 bases. Per the germline V gene, CDR1 is GEAIGNYY and CDR2 is EKD. This CDR3 is built from 14 residues. Trimming at V came to 3 bases and at J to 6 bases, leaving 7 bases not matched to a gene. CDR3 region: CACDGLGDTNKLIF. DNA for the CDR3: TGTGCCTGTGACGGACTAGGGGATACGAATAAACTCATCTTT.

In this sample, this clone turned up a few times. A read error is possible here, since a much larger clone lies one base away. This CDR3 is also generated by other DNA sequences in the sample. This sequence joins TRDV2 and TRDJ3, with 10 bases that match TRDD3. There are 18 residues in the CDR3. Germline values: CDR1 GEAIGNYY, CDR2 EKD. The trim removed 1 base at V and 0 bases at J, leaving 2 bases unmatched. In DNA, the CDR3 is TGTGCCTGTGACACTGGGGGATACAGCTCCTGGGACACCCGACAGATGTTTTTC. Protein product: CACDTGGYSSWDTRQMFF.

This clone was picked up a small number of times. The TCRdb protein, from a much larger clone, departs from this DNA's translation at residue 5, likely by read error; the protein shown derives from the DNA. CDR3 residues: CACDTAEAGGYGSWDTRQMFF. The CDR3 nucleotides read TGTGCCTGTGACACCGCGGAGGCTGGGGGATACGGCTCCTGGGACACCCGACAGATGTTTTTC. The V gene is TRDV2, the J gene TRDJ3; 12 nucleotides align to TRDD3. The J segment lost 0 bases and the V segment lost 0 bases, leaving 8 bases of the junction unmatched. Germline CDR1 reads GEAIGNYY; CDR2 reads EKD. The CDR3 loop spans 21 amino acids.

Notes on this clone: A read error is the likely source, as a far larger clone sits one nucleotide away. Additional DNA sequences in this sample encode the identical CDR3. The rearrangement joins TRDV2 to TRDJ1; 10 nucleotides agree with TRDD3. The CDR3 length is 17 residues. Germline CDR1 reads GEAIGNYY; CDR2 reads EKD. CDR3 sequence (DNA): TGCGCCTGTGACTCTCTTACTGGGGGATTGGGCCCCGATAAACTCATCTTT. Translating gives CACDSLTGGLGPDKLIF.

The V and J genes are TRDV3 and TRDJ1, with 8 bases aligning to TRDD3. V dropped 4 bases and J dropped 0; count of bases not matched to a gene: 4. The CDR3 sequence is 13 residues long. Germline CDR1 and CDR2: TVYSNPD and GDNSRS (reference sequence). In nucleotides, the CDR3 is TGTGCCTCTCTACTGGGGGACACCGATAAACTCATCTTT. This encodes CASLLGDTDKLIF.

This clone appeared a few times. A far larger clone is a single base away, which makes a read error likely. The gene calls are TRDV2 and TRDJ1, with TRDD3 matching over 10 bases. CDR1 and CDR2 from the germline V gene are GEAIGNYY and EKD. Trimming took 3 bases from V and 10 from J; bases not matched to a gene: 19. The CDR3 is 17 amino acids. CDR3 nucleotides: TGTGCCTGTGACGCCTTACTGGGGGATTCTGGACCATATAGACTCATCTTT. Residues: CACDALLGDSGPYRLIF.

A word on this clone: The protein in TCRdb stems from a much larger clone and differs at residue 3 from this DNA's translation, likely a read error; here the protein is translated from the DNA. The chain combines TRDV2 with TRDJ1; TRDD3 might be the D (5 bases). From germline, CDR1 is GEAIGNYY and CDR2 EKD. The CDR3 runs 19 residues. The CDR3 nucleotides read TGTGCCCGTGACACCGTGGAGGGCGCAAGGGGACCGTACACCGATAAACTCATCTTT. Translated, it gives CARDTVEGARGPYTDKLIF.

As concerns this clone: TCRdb's entry gives the protein of a much larger clone, which mismatches this DNA's translation at residue 13, likely from a read error; the protein reported here is translated from the DNA. The chain recombines TRDV2 with TRDJ1; 8 positions agree with TRDD3. CDR1 is GEAIGNYY, CDR2 EKD, per germline. This CDR3 is 20 amino acids long. The junction had 23 bases not matched to a gene; V was cut back by 0 bases and J by 6 bases. CDR3 sequence: CACDTLSGGPPRKHFHKLIF. Here the CDR3 DNA reads TGTGCCTGTGACACCCTCTCTGGGGGACCCCCCCGAAAACACTTCCATAAACTCATCTTT.

This clone was seen a few times. This DNA's translation differs at residue 4 from TCRdb's protein, which comes from a much larger clone; a read error is likely, and the protein shown is translated from the DNA. The V gene is TRDV2, the J gene TRDJ1; the match to TRDD3 covers 8 bases. Germline V CDR1 and CDR2: GEAIGNYY, EKD. V lost 8 bases to trimming and J lost 0 bases; unmatched junction nucleotides: 7. This CDR3 region has 14 residues. The CDR3 sequence: CASEKLGDTDKLIF. The CDR3 nucleotides are TGTGCCTCTGAAAAACTGGGGGACACCGATAAACTCATCTTT.

About this clone: A far larger clone is only one base removed, so a read error is likely. This chain links TRDV2 with TRDJ1; TRDD3 matches at 12 bases. Germline CDR1 GEAIGNYY, CDR2 EKD. The CDR3 has 16 amino acids. CDR3 nucleotide sequence: TGTGCCTGTGACGCCTTACTGGGGGATACTGCCGATAAACCCATCTTT. This encodes CACDALLGDTADKPIF.

This chain links TRDV2 with TRDJ1, with 12 bases fitting TRDD3. J gave up 6 bases and V 0 bases, and 7 bases lay outside the gene matches. This CDR3 comprises 16 residues. Germline CDR1 and CDR2: GEAIGNYY and EKD. The CDR3 sequence is CACDTADLGDTNKLIF. CDR3 nucleotides: TGTGCCTGTGACACCGCAGACCTGGGGGATACGAATAAACTCATCTTT.

The J gene is TRDJ1, the V gene TRDV2; 7 positions match TRDD3. J lost 0 bases, V lost 1 base, and 7 bases had no gene match. Germline CDR1 GEAIGNYY, CDR2 EKD. This CDR3 region has 16 residues. The CDR3 reads CACDTVLGGNTDKLIF. The CDR3 nucleotides are TGTGCCTGTGACACGGTGCTGGGGGGTAACACCGATAAACTCATCTTT.

As to this clone: It differs at one base from a far larger clone, so likely a read error. Other nucleotide sequences in the sample specify the same CDR3. The chain carries TRDV2 and TRDJ1; 12 bases line up with TRDD3. The CDR3 length is 19 residues. The germline V gene encodes CDR1 GEAIGNYY and CDR2 EKD. CDR3 protein: CACDTVSTGGYTNTDKLIF. DNA for the CDR3: TGTGCCTGTGACACCGTGAGCACTGGGGGATACACGAACACCGATAAACTCATTTTT.

This clone was picked up a small number of times. The amino acid sequence in TCRdb belongs to a much larger clone and departs from this DNA's translation at residue 15, likely a sequencing read error; the sequence shown is translated from the DNA. CDR3 coding DNA: TGTGCCTGTGACACCGTCTGGGGGTCTCAACACACCGATAAACCCATCTTT. Translated: CACDTVWGSQHTDKPIF. The chain employs TRDV2 and TRDJ1; 7 bases are shared with TRDD3. Germline V CDR1 and CDR2: GEAIGNYY, EKD. The CDR3 is 17 residues long.

In this sample, this clone turned up a few times. The protein recorded in TCRdb matches a much larger clone and deviates from this DNA's translation at residue 10, suggesting a read error; the protein here is obtained by translating the DNA. The chain links TRDV2 to TRDJ1; 11 nucleotides match TRDD3. CDR3 size: 17 residues. V shed 1 base, J shed 0 bases, and the junction held 6 bases outside the gene matches. CDR1 and CDR2 from the germline V gene are GEAIGNYY and EKD. The CDR3 region has the DNA TGTGCCTGTGACACACTGGGGGATAAATGGGACACCGATAAACTCATCTTT. This codes for CACDTLGDKWDTDKLIF.

By sample fraction, this clone is medium-sized. Since a far larger clone is one base different, this is likely a read error. The J gene is TRDJ3, the V gene TRDV2; 8 bases are shared with TRDD3. This CDR3 spans 20 amino acids. Germline V gene data show CDR1 as GEAIGNYY and CDR2 as EKD. V gave up 0 bases and J gave up 7 bases; unmatched junction bases: 16. The CDR3, as DNA: TGTGCCTGTGACACCGCAGACCTGAGGGATACGCATAAAGACACCCGACAGATGTTTTTC. Amino acid sequence: CACDTADLRDTHKDTRQMFF.

Details on this clone: The protein TCRdb gives is from a much larger clone and does not agree with this DNA's translation at residue 12, likely a read error; the protein shown here comes from the DNA. At the DNA level, this CDR3 is encoded by other sequences in the same sample as well. This chain uses TRDV2 with TRDJ1, with D hard to call. CDR3 length: 21 amino acids. Germline loops: CDR1 GEAIGNYY, CDR2 EKD. V was trimmed by 0 bases and J by 0 bases, leaving 28 bases between them. The DNA for the CDR3 is TGTGCCTGTGACACCCTCCCCGTTGAGAGTGGGCGGAAACGCCACACCGATAAACTCATCTTT. This gives the protein CACDTLPVESGRKRHTDKLIF.

In the case of this clone: TCRdb shows a much larger clone's protein in place of this DNA's translation, and the two differ at residue 14, likely through a read error; the protein shown is translated from the DNA. Other DNA sequences from this sample encode an identical CDR3 as well. The chain uses TRDV2 and TRDJ3, with 12 bases aligning to TRDD3. The length of the CDR3 is 21 residues. CDR1 and CDR2 from the germline V gene are GEAIGNYY and EKD. In nucleotides, the CDR3 is TGTGCCTGTGACCCCGCGGAGGCTGGGGGATACGGCTCCAGGGACACCCGACAGATGTTTTTC. Its translation is CACDPAEAGGYGSRDTRQMFF.

This clone was observed a few times. A much larger clone lies one base from this, so it may be a read error. The sample contains more than one DNA sequence encoding this CDR3. The chain combines TRDV2 with TRDJ1; 8 nucleotides align to TRDD3. CDR3 length: 15 amino acids. CDR1 GEAIGNYY and CDR2 EKD come from the germline V gene. The CDR3 bases are TGTGCCTGTGACACCGTCGGGGATACCACCGATAAGCTCATCTTT. Amino acids: CACDTVGDTTDKLIF.

In its sample, this clone was seen a few times. This DNA's translation differs at residue 11 from TCRdb's protein, which comes from a much larger clone; a read error is likely, and the protein shown is translated from the DNA. The CDR3 bases are TGTGCCTGTGATACTGGGGGATACGCGGGCCCCTGGGACACCCGACAGATGTTTTTC. Translated: CACDTGGYAGPWDTRQMFF. The genes are TRDV2 and TRDJ3, with 13 bases matching TRDD3. CDR1 and CDR2 from the germline V gene are GEAIGNYY and EKD. The CDR3 sequence is 19 residues long. V lost 4 bases and J lost 2; bases outside the gene matches: 7.

This clone was recorded a few times. This likely stems from a read error, as it lies one base from a far larger clone. At the DNA level, this CDR3 is encoded by other sequences in the same sample as well. The chain is built from TRDV2 and TRDJ3; 12 positions match TRDD3. CDR3 length: 21 residues. Per the germline V gene, CDR1 is GEAIGNYY and CDR2 is EKD. The V segment lost 3 bases and the J segment 4 bases; nucleotides outside the gene matches: 15. CDR3 protein: CACDPAEAGGYGSWDTRQMFF. The CDR3 nucleotides read TGTGCCTGTGACCCCGCGGAGGCTGGGGGATACGGCTCATGGGACACCCGACAGATGTTTTTC.

Concerning this clone: TCRdb shows a much larger clone's protein in place of this DNA's translation, and the two differ at residue 2, likely through a read error; the protein shown is translated from the DNA. The genes are TRDV2 and TRDJ1, with D maybe TRDD3 (7 bases). The germline CDR1 and CDR2 sequences are GEAIGNYY and EKD. This CDR3 has 20 amino acids. CDR3 in amino acids: CSCDTVSFLKAGGITDKLIF. The DNA for the CDR3 is TGTTCCTGTGACACCGTTTCTTTCCTAAAGGCTGGGGGGATCACCGATAAACTCATCTTT.

This clone is medium-sized in the sample. The chain has TRDV2 and TRDJ1; tentative D call: TRDD3 (5 bases). The V gene's germline CDR1 is GEAIGNYY and CDR2 EKD. This CDR3 contains 16 residues. V shed 0 bases and J shed 0 bases, with 13 bases lying between them. The CDR3 sequence: CACDTLYGPYTDKLIF. The CDR3 nucleotides are TGTGCCTGTGACACCCTATACGGGCCCTACACCGATAAACTCATCTTT.

On this clone: A far larger clone lies a single base away; this is likely a read error. This same CDR3 is encoded by further DNA sequences in the sample. The V gene is TRDV2, the J gene TRDJ1, with 11 bases lining up with TRDD3. Germline assignment: CDR1 GEAIGNYY and CDR2 EKD. This CDR3 region has 18 residues. In DNA, the CDR3 is TGCGCCTGTGACACCGTCGGACTGGGGGATATTGTCACCGATAAACTCATCTTT. Protein product: CACDTVGLGDIVTDKLIF.

This clone was seen a handful of times. TCRdb attributes to this sequence the protein of a much larger clone, which differs from the DNA translation at residue 6; a read error is likely, and the protein displayed is translated from the DNA. The rearrangement uses TRDV2 and TRDJ1; D gene unclear. Trimming left V 0 bases short and J 0 bases short, with 10 bases between. Germline CDR1 is GEAIGNYY and CDR2 is EKD. The CDR3 is 15 residues long. CDR3 residues: CACDTAVPHTDKLIF. In DNA form, the CDR3 reads TGTGCCTGTGACACCGCGGTGCCCCACACCGATAAACTCATCTTT.

This clone is labeled as medium-sized. This chain connects TRDV2 to TRDJ1; D gene uncertain. CDR3 length equals 17 residues. In germline, CDR1 is GEAIGNYY, CDR2 EKD. V was trimmed by 3 bases and J by 4 bases, leaving 23 bases between them. This CDR3 is CACDPVKGPARDDKLIF. The CDR3 coding sequence is TGTGCCTGTGACCCCGTGAAGGGACCTGCCCGGGACGATAAACTCATCTTT.

The CDR3 nucleotides read TGTGCCTGTGACGAGGCTTTGGCTGGGGGATTAAAGTACACCGATAAACTCATCTTT. Encoded protein: CACDEALAGGLKYTDKLIF. The chain combines TRDV2 with TRDJ1, with TRDD3 matching over 9 bases. The CDR3 is 19 residues long. Germline V gene lookup returns CDR1 GEAIGNYY and CDR2 EKD. The junction had 16 bases not matched to a gene; V was cut back by 3 bases and J by 0 bases.

This clone has only a few counts. The protein that TCRdb holds for this DNA derives from a much larger clone and differs from the translated DNA at residue 3, which likely indicates a read error; the protein shown here is translated from the DNA. This chain joins TRDV2 and TRDJ1; TRDD3 aligns across 9 bases. The CDR3 runs to 16 residues. Germline V gene sequence: CDR1 GEAIGNYY, CDR2 EKD. The CDR3, as DNA: TGTGCCCGTGACAACTTGGGGGATAATCGGTCCGATAAACTCATCTTT. It is translated as CARDNLGDNRSDKLIF.

A few counts support this clone. A far larger clone is only one base removed, so a read error is likely. Other DNA sequences of this sample code for an identical CDR3. The V call is TRDV2, the J call TRDJ1; 12 positions agree with TRDD3. V shed 7 bases and J 3 bases; nucleotides not matched to a gene: 11. Germline values: CDR1 GEAIGNYY, CDR2 EKD. The CDR3 spans 16 residues. This chain's CDR3 is CACDALLGDTADKLIF. As DNA, the CDR3 is TGTGCCTGCGACGCCTTACTGGGGGATACTGCCGATAAACTCATCTTT.